This TCR beta chain was captured by sequencing in a study of shared clonotypes between healthy human individuals. Sequenced by immunoSEQ multiplex PCR; TCRdb stores in-frame clones only, minus some. The table has about 1,900,000 clones, roughly 94% seen once. CD8 cells classed as naive were CD45RO-negative and positively selected for CCR7, excluding terminally differentiated effector memory CD45RA+ cells. Broader study findings: Measured sharing among donors was expected to vary with sequencing depth.

A note on this clone: As yet, its antigen is unknown.

Sequences were obtained from naive CD8+ T cells sorted from blood. This receptor was identified in a man younger than 35 in good health.

CDR3: CASSQADDYEQYF. The CDR3 DNA reads as TGCGCCAGCAGCCAAGCCGACGATTACGAGCAGTACTTC. The J gene is TRBJ2-7, the V gene TRBV4-1, with D unclear. The CDR3 has 13 amino acids. With 1 base removed from V and 4 bases from J, the gap between germline ends came to 8 bases. Germline V gives CDR1 MGHRA, CDR2 YSYEKL.